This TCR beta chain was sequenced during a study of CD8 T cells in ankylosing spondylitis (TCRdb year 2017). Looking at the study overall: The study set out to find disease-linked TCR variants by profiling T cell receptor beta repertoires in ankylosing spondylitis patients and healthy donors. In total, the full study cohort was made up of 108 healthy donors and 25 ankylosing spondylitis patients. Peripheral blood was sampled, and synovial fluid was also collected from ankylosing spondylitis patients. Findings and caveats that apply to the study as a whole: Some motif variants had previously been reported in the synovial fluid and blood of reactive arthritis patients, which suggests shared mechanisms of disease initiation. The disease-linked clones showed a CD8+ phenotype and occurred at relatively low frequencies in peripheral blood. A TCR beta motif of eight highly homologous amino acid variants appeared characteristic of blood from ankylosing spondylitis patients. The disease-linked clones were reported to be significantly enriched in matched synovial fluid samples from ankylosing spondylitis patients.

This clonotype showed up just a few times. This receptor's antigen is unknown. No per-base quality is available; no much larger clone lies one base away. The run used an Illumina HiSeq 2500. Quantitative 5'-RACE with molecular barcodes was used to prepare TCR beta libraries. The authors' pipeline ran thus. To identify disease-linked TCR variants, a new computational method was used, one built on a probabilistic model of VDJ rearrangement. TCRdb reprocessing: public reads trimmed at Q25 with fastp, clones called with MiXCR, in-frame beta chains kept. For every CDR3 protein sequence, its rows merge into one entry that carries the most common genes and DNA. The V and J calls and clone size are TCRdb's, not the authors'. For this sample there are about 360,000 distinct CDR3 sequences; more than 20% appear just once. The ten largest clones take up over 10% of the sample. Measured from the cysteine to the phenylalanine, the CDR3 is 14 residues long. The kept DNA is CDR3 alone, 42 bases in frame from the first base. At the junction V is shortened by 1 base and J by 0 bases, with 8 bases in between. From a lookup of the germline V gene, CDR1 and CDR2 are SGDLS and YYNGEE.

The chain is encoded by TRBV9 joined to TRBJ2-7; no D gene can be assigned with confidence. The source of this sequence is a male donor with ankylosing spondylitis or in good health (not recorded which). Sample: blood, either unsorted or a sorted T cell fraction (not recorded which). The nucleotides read TGTGCCAGCAGCGTAACTGAGAGCTCCTACGAGCAGTACTTC. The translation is CASSVTESSYEQYF.